What follows are 28 T cell receptor beta chains derived from one specimen sequenced in a study of regulatory T cells in long-lasting Graves disease. Arm-PCR of CDR3 regions and iRepertoire HTBI primers were the basis on which TCR beta libraries were built. Using its own MiXCR run on the multiplex PCR reads, TCRdb lists one record per CDR3 protein. The sample records 400,000 to 650,000 distinct CDR3 sequences, more than 15% being singletons. The time point: newly diagnosed GD, antithyroid drugs for less than 3 months. Making the TCR library involved RNA that had been extracted from PBMCs. The data also belong to a second study, concerning T cells in Graves' hyperthyroidism and ophthalmopathy.

The sample was peripheral blood mononuclear cells (PBMCs), taken at new diagnosis, from a patient treated with antithyroid drugs. These receptors originate from a woman between 40 and 65 years old with Graves disease.

Concerning this clonotype: An end of the junction does not agree with germline; a read error may underlie this. For the CDR3, the DNA is TGTGCCACCGGTGATTCTGGTAGGGGTGCAGATACGCAGTATTTT. This translates into CATGDSGRGADTQYF. This chain links TRBV24-1 with TRBJ2-3; tentatively, D is TRBD1 (5 bases). The CDR3 consists of 15 residues. Looked up from germline, CDR1 is KGHDR and CDR2 is SFDVKD.

The rearrangement joins TRBV25-1 to TRBJ1-1; D gene unclear. The CDR3 consists of 13 residues. With 10 bases removed from V and 0 bases from J, the gap between germline ends came to 12 bases. Germline CDR1 reads MGHDK; CDR2 reads SYGVNS. CDR3 sequence: CATSLAMNTEAFF. CDR3 sequence (DNA): TGTGCCACCTCGCTGGCCATGAACACTGAAGCTTTCTTT.

This clonotype appeared a few times. This chain joins TRBV20-1 and TRBJ1-2; possibly TRBD1 for D (6 bases). Germline V gene data show CDR1 as DFQATT and CDR2 as SNEGSKA (reference sequence). Between the trimmed V and J ends, which lost 0 bases and 4 bases, there was a span of 21 bases. This CDR3 is built from 17 residues. The CDR3, as DNA: TGCAGTGCTAGAGATAGCGGGAGGACAGCGAGCCTCTATGGCTACACCTTC. Its translation is CSARDSGRTASLYGYTF.

This clonotype was seen many times. V and J are TRBV6-2 or TRBV6-3 and TRBJ1-1, with 8 bases matching TRBD1. V dropped 8 bases and J dropped 3; count of bases not matched to a gene: 14. Germline V lookup: CDR1 MNHEY, CDR2 SVGEGT. This CDR3 contains 16 residues. In nucleotides, the CDR3 is TGTGCCAGCTTACCGCACAGGGGGAGTATGCACACTGAAGCTTTCTTT. This sequence encodes CASLPHRGSMHTEAFF.

This clonotype was recorded at least ten times. CDR3 residues: CASSLGTDLENEQFF. The CDR3 DNA sequence: TGCGCCAGCAGCTTGGGTACAGATCTGGAGAATGAGCAGTTCTTC. The chain employs TRBV5-1 and TRBJ2-1; no definite D call. The CDR3 sequence is 15 residues long. Germline CDR1 reads SGHRS; CDR2 reads YFSETQ. Trimming pared 0 bases from V and 7 bases from J, leaving 14 bases between.

As regards this clonotype: A much larger clone differs by one base, so this may be a read error. The chain recombines TRBV6-2 or TRBV6-3 with TRBJ1-1, with D hard to call. Trimming pared 5 bases from V and 3 bases from J, leaving 13 bases between. CDR3 length: 14 residues. Germline CDR1 and CDR2: MNHEY and SVGEGT. CDR3 bases: TGTGCCAGCAGTGATCCGGGCACTTACACTGAAGCTTTCTTT. Protein sequence: CASSDPGTYTEAFF.

To note about this clonotype: Given a much more abundant clone one base away, this may be a read error. The J gene is TRBJ2-3, the V gene TRBV9, with a weak D call TRBD1 (6 bases). Germline assignment: CDR1 SGDLS and CDR2 YYNGEE. The CDR3 length is 14 residues. The CDR3 here is CASSVGQMTGTQYF. The DNA for the CDR3 is TGTGCCAGCAGCGTAGGACAGATGACAGGTACGCAGTATTTT.

This clonotype was seen a handful of times. This rearrangement joins TRBV28 to TRBJ2-4; 7 positions match TRBD1. V lost 5 bases, J lost 11 bases, and 12 bases stayed unmatched. This CDR3 comprises 14 residues. Germline values: CDR1 MDHEN, CDR2 SYDVKM. CDR3 loop: CASSLRTGLGFQYF. CDR3 bases: TGTGCCAGCAGTCTCCGGACAGGTTTAGGGTTTCAGTACTTC.

In its sample, this clonotype was seen many times. The rearrangement uses TRBV2 and TRBJ1-2; no firm D call. Trimming removed 3 bases from V and 5 bases from J, with 10 bases in between. This CDR3 comprises 13 residues. Germline V gives CDR1 SNHLY, CDR2 FYNNEI. CDR3 amino acids: CASSENSGYGYTF. In DNA, the CDR3 is TGTGCCAGCAGTGAGAACAGCGGATATGGCTACACCTTC.

This clonotype was counted many times. V is TRBV11-3 and J is TRBJ2-7; weak D call: TRBD2 (5 bases). CDR3 length: 16 amino acids. V lost 1 base and J 2 bases, leaving 15 bases between the germline ends. Germline CDR1 is SGHNT and CDR2 is YENEEA. The CDR3 here is CASSLVFPAGAYEQYF. CDR3 nucleotides: TGTGCCAGCAGCTTAGTGTTTCCGGCGGGCGCCTACGAGCAGTACTTC.

This clonotype has more than one count but fewer than ten. The chain combines TRBV27 with TRBJ2-3; 12 nucleotides line up with TRBD2. V trimming: 8 bases; J trimming: 2 bases; junction bases outside the gene matches: 8. This CDR3 comprises 16 residues. Germline values: CDR1 MNHEY, CDR2 SMNVEV (reference sequence). The CDR3 nucleotides are TGTGCCAGCTCAACTAGCGGGGGGACTTTCACAGATACGCAGTATTTT. The encoded protein is CASSTSGGTFTDTQYF.

The rearrangement uses TRBV6-5 and TRBJ2-1; 8 bases agree with TRBD2. The CDR3 contains 18 residues. Trimming at V came to 2 bases and at J to 8 bases, leaving 17 bases not matched to a gene. The germline CDR1 and CDR2 sequences are MNHEY and SVGAGI. CDR3 nucleotide sequence: TGTGCCAGCAGTTACAGGTTCCTAGCGGGTGGTAGATTTGATGAGCAGTTCTTC. Encoded protein: CASSYRFLAGGRFDEQFF.

This clonotype occurred many times. The chain employs TRBV9 and TRBJ2-7; D might be TRBD1 (5 bases). CDR3 size: 13 residues. Trimming stripped 3 bases from V and 0 bases from J, with 7 bases between. Germline values: CDR1 SGDLS, CDR2 YYNGEE. CDR3 sequence reads: CASSADSSYEQYF. CDR3 nucleotides: TGTGCCAGCAGCGCCGACAGCTCCTACGAGCAGTACTTC.

This clonotype was counted between two and nine times. The genes are TRBV3-1 and TRBJ1-1; D unresolved. Germline lookup yields CDR1 LGHDT and CDR2 YNNKEL (reference sequence). The germline V and J ends were trimmed by 0 bases and 4 bases, with 9 bases remaining between them. This CDR3 is 14 amino acids long. The CDR3 DNA is TGTGCCAGCAGCCAAGATACGTTAGGCACTGAAGCTTTCTTT. It specifies CASSQDTLGTEAFF.

This clonotype was seen at least ten times. The chain has TRBV27 and TRBJ1-5; no definite D call. Germline CDR1 and CDR2: MNHEY and SMNVEV (reference sequence). The CDR3 extends over 14 amino acids. Trimming left V 3 bases short and J 3 bases short, with 9 bases between. The CDR3 sequence is CASSLKWTNQPQHF. Written as DNA, the CDR3 is TGTGCCAGCAGTTTGAAGTGGACCAATCAGCCCCAGCATTTT.

This clonotype came up many times. The chain couples TRBV28 to TRBJ2-1, with 7 positions matching TRBD1. The trim removed 6 bases at V and 0 bases at J, leaving 5 bases unmatched. The germline V gene has CDR1 MDHEN and CDR2 SYDVKM. The CDR3 covers 15 residues. CDR3 sequence: CASSPDRSSYNEQFF. In nucleotides, the CDR3 is TGTGCCAGCAGCCCGGACAGGAGCTCCTACAATGAGCAGTTCTTC.

This clonotype was detected many times. The chain has TRBV11-2 and TRBJ2-7, with 7 bases identical to TRBD2. The length of the CDR3 is 13 residues. CDR1 is SGHAT, CDR2 FQNNGV, per germline. V gave up 4 bases and J gave up 7 bases; unmatched junction bases: 7. CDR3 sequence: CASSSIKAGEQYF. The CDR3 DNA reads as TGTGCCAGCAGCTCGATTAAAGCGGGAGAGCAGTACTTC.

This clonotype appeared a few times. The chain has TRBV7-8 and TRBJ1-5; D uncertain. This CDR3 contains 16 residues. Trimming pared 4 bases from V and 6 bases from J, leaving 19 bases between. The germline V gene has CDR1 SGHVS and CDR2 FQNEAQ. In DNA, the CDR3 is TGTGCCAGCAGCTCCGAACGCGGAGAGGGCAGTCAGCCCCAGCATTTT. Translation gives CASSSERGEGSQPQHF.

This clonotype appeared a single time. This chain connects TRBV7-9 to TRBJ1-3; 7 nucleotides line up with TRBD1. The CDR3 has 14 amino acids. CDR1 and CDR2 from the germline V gene are SEHNR and FQNEAQ (reference sequence). After removal of 5 bases from V and 4 bases from J, the junction contained 5 bases not matched to a gene. The CDR3 sequence: CASSPVGQGNTIYF. The CDR3 DNA reads TGTGCCAGCAGCCCAGTGGGACAGGGAAACACCATATATTTT.

This clonotype turned up a few times. The J gene is TRBJ1-3, the V gene TRBV6-1; D is uncertain. V lost 6 bases and J 0 bases, leaving 12 bases between the germline ends. Per the germline V gene, CDR1 is MNHNS and CDR2 is SASEGT. This CDR3 has 15 residues. CDR3 bases: TGTGCCAGCAGGCCGCGGGCATACTCTGGAAACACCATATATTTT. Amino acid sequence: CASRPRAYSGNTIYF.

Turning to this clonotype: A single base separates this from a much larger clone, so it may be a read error. J is TRBJ2-7 and V is TRBV11-3; 10 bases match TRBD1. Germline V gene data show CDR1 as SGHNT and CDR2 as YENEEA. This CDR3 has 19 residues. V gave up 2 bases and J gave up 8 bases; unmatched junction bases: 21. In nucleotides, the CDR3 is TGTGCCAGCAGCTTAATTCGGGACAGGGGAAAGAATCATTGTTACAAGCAGTACTTC. Amino acid sequence: CASSLIRDRGKNHCYKQYF.

The chain couples TRBV12-3 or TRBV12-4 to TRBJ1-3; no clear D. The V and J ends lost 2 bases and 1 base respectively, with 15 bases between them. The CDR3 is 17 amino acids. For the CDR3, the DNA is TGTGCCAGCAGTTTAAGGGAAGCCGGGAGGTCTGGAAACACCATATATTTT. Protein product: CASSLREAGRSGNTIYF.

Many counts were recorded for this clonotype. This chain joins TRBV12-3 or TRBV12-4 and TRBJ1-4; D possibly corresponds to TRBD1 (6 bases). The CDR3 consists of 15 residues. Trimming removed 6 bases from V and 6 bases from J, with 17 bases in between. CDR3 nucleotide sequence: TGTGCCAGCAGGGGGAACAGGGCGAGTGATGAAAAACTGTTTTTT. As protein: CASRGNRASDEKLFF.

This clonotype was seen ten or more times. This rearrangement joins TRBV18 to TRBJ2-7; D is tentatively TRBD1 or TRBD2 (5 bases each). The length of the CDR3 is 14 residues. The V and J ends lost 3 bases and 4 bases respectively, with 13 bases between them. The germline gives CDR1 KGHSH, CDR2 LQKENI. The CDR3 region is CASSPTGGWYEQYF. CDR3 nucleotide sequence: TGTGCCAGCTCACCTACAGGAGGTTGGTACGAGCAGTACTTC.

This clonotype showed up many times. The genes are TRBV19 and TRBJ1-5; D is possibly TRBD1 (5 bases). V was cut by 4 bases and J by 4 bases, with 14 bases left in between. Germline V lookup: CDR1 LNHDA, CDR2 SQIVND (reference sequence). This CDR3 is built from 15 residues. The CDR3 nucleotides are TGTGCCAGTAGTACCCGGGAGGGGAGGAATCAGCCCCAGCATTTT. Encoded protein: CASSTREGRNQPQHF.

As concerns this clonotype: This clone may be a read error of a much larger clone one base away. V usage is TRBV12-3 or TRBV12-4 and J usage is TRBJ2-7; D perhaps matches TRBD2 (6 bases). CDR3 size: 13 residues. The ends were cut back, 6 bases at V and 8 bases at J, with 17 bases in the middle. The CDR3 reads CASSSGESTQQYF. In nucleotides, the CDR3 is TGTGCCAGCAGCTCGGGGGAGTCTACGCAGCAGTACTTC.

This clonotype was detected ten times or more. The CDR3: CAWSGGGAGRELFF. DNA of the CDR3: TGTGCCTGGAGCGGGGGGGGCGCCGGGAGGGAGCTGTTTTTT. J is TRBJ2-2 and V is TRBV30, with 8 bases aligning to TRBD2. Per germline, CDR1 GTSNPN and CDR2 SVGIG (reference sequence). The CDR3 consists of 14 residues. Trimming at V came to 3 bases and at J to 9 bases, leaving 9 bases not matched to a gene.

This clonotype has a count of ten or more. V is TRBV3-1 and J is TRBJ2-5; perhaps TRBD1 as D (5 bases). Trimming removed 3 bases from V and 1 base from J, with 27 bases in between. Germline CDR1 LGHDT, CDR2 YNNKEL (reference sequence). The CDR3 sequence is 20 residues long. DNA of the CDR3: TGTGCCAGCAGCCATTCAATCTCTCCCAGTGCTAAAGACAGCCAAGAGACCCAGTACTTC. This encodes CASSHSISPSAKDSQETQYF.